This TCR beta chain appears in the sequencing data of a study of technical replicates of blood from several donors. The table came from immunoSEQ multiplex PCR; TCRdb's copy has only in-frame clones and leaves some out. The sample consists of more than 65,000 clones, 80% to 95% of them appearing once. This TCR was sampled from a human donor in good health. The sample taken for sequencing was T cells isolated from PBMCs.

The CDR3 DNA is TGTGCCAGCTCGGGACTAGCGATGGGTATCCATACGCAGTATTTT. This sequence encodes CASSGLAMGIHTQYF. The V and J genes are TRBV27 and TRBJ2-3; 10 positions agree with TRBD2. Looked up from germline, CDR1 is MNHEY and CDR2 is SMNVEV (reference sequence). J lost 7 bases, V lost 8 bases, and 12 bases had no gene match. There are 15 residues in the CDR3.